These T cell receptor beta chains were read from a single sample in a study of blood T cells in healthy people across ages. TCRdb fed the 5' RACE reads into MiXCR, producing one record per CDR3 protein. The profile shows approximately 290,000 distinct CDR3 sequences, roughly 26% of them singletons. Sequencing was done on a sample of blood. Receptors were obtained from a woman aged 70-85 years in good health. CDR3s include the opening cysteine and the closing phenylalanine or tryptophan. D genes are given only for firm matches. Clone size is given for some rows only: seen once, a few or many times, or a class if the clone is expanded.

many	TRBV12-3/TRBV12-4	TRBD2	TRBJ2-3	CASSSGLAETLDTQYF	TGTGCCAGCAGTTCCGGACTAGCGGAGACATTAGATACGCAGTATTTT
.	TRBV20-1	TRBD2	TRBJ2-3	CSARDSGRATDTQYF	TGCAGTGCTAGAGATAGCGGGAGGGCCACAGATACGCAGTATTTT
.	TRBV5-5	.	TRBJ2-3	CASSHHWATMGTDTQYF	TGTGCCAGCAGCCACCACTGGGCGACCATGGGGACAGATACGCAGTATTTT
once	TRBV20-1	TRBD2	TRBJ2-3	CSARRTSGKRADTQYF	TGCAGTGCGAGAAGGACTAGCGGTAAGCGAGCAGATACGCAGTATTTT
few	TRBV11-1	TRBD2	TRBJ2-2	CASSLGLAGDWYTGELFF	TGTGCCAGCAGCTTAGGGCTAGCGGGAGATTGGTACACCGGGGAGCTGTTTTTT
.	TRBV20-1	.	TRBJ2-5	CSAPRIRQTKVGTQYF	TGCAGTGCCCCAAGAATCCGGCAAACTAAAGTGGGGACCCAGTACTTC
.	TRBV5-5	.	TRBJ2-7	CASSPPPLLESSYEQYF	TGTGCCAGCAGCCCCCCACCCCTACTAGAGAGCTCCTACGAGCAGTACTTC
few	TRBV14	TRBD1	TRBJ1-6	CASSYAFDRDDSPLHF	TGTGCCAGCAGCTACGCCTTCGACAGGGACGATTCACCCCTCCACTTT
.	TRBV7-3	.	TRBJ1-4	CASSPVDGSREKLFF	TGTGCCAGCAGCCCCGTGGACGGGAGTCGTGAAAAACTGTTTTTT
.	TRBV29-1	TRBD2	TRBJ2-5	CSFGLAETQYF	TGCAGCTTCGGACTAGCAGAGACCCAGTACTTC
few	TRBV28	TRBD2	TRBJ2-3	CASQLMGLAATDTQYF	TGTGCCAGCCAGCTAATGGGACTAGCGGCCACAGATACGCAGTATTTT
many	TRBV29-1	.	TRBJ2-5	CSVRTSGETQYF	TGCAGCGTTCGGACGTCTGGGGAGACCCAGTACTTC
.	TRBV5-6	TRBD1	TRBJ2-5	CASSFGQGGETQYF	TGTGCCAGCAGCTTCGGACAGGGCGGAGAGACCCAGTACTTC
.	TRBV5-1	TRBD2	TRBJ2-5	CASSGKRGAPQETQYF	TGCGCCAGCAGCGGAAAGCGGGGGGCCCCCCAAGAGACCCAGTACTTC
.	TRBV29-1	.	TRBJ1-2	CSATWVRDYTF	TGCAGTGCAACTTGGGTGCGTGACTACACCTTC
many	TRBV4-3	.	TRBJ2-1	CASSRGREQFF	TGCGCCAGCAGCCGGGGACGTGAGCAGTTCTTC
.	TRBV25-1	.	TRBJ2-5	CANTTRDWYQETQYF	TGTGCCAACACCACAAGGGATTGGTACCAAGAGACCCAGTACTTC
few	TRBV29-1	.	TRBJ2-3	CSANIQITDTQYF	TGCAGCGCCAATATACAGATCACAGATACGCAGTATTTT
.	TRBV6-2/TRBV6-3	TRBD2	TRBJ2-7	CASTRLAGGPFVQYF	TGTGCCAGCACCAGACTAGCGGGTGGACCTTTTGTACAGTACTTC
few	TRBV14	.	TRBJ1-6	CASSQDWNGSPLHF	TGTGCCAGCAGCCAAGATTGGAATGGTTCACCCCTCCACTTT
few	TRBV6-5	.	TRBJ2-1	CASSYQDRYNEQFF	TGTGCCAGCAGTTACCAGGACAGATACAATGAGCAGTTCTTC
medium-sized	TRBV14	TRBD2	TRBJ2-5	CASSHRTSGTPEQETQYF	TGTGCCAGCAGCCACAGAACTAGCGGGACCCCGGAGCAAGAGACCCAGTACTTC
.	TRBV5-1	TRBD1	TRBJ1-1	CASRYGSGQGNTEAFF	TGCGCCAGCAGATACGGATCGGGACAGGGGAACACTGAAGCTTTCTTT
few	TRBV18	TRBD1	TRBJ2-7	CASSPTGQDSYEQYF	TGCGCCAGCTCACCCACCGGACAGGACTCCTACGAGCAGTACTTC
.	TRBV18	.	TRBJ2-5	CASSPLQGRLAQETQYF	TGTGCCAGCTCACCATTACAGGGAAGGTTGGCCCAAGAGACCCAGTACTTC
few	TRBV3-1	.	TRBJ2-1	CASSRSREQFF	TGTGCCAGCAGCCGGTCAAGGGAGCAGTTCTTC
.	TRBV19	.	TRBJ2-4	CASSIFAKNIQYF	TGTGCCAGTAGTATTTTCGCCAAAAACATTCAGTACTTC
few	TRBV28	.	TRBJ2-1	CASSLSGLHNEQFF	TGTGCCAGCAGCCTCTCCGGGCTCCACAATGAGCAGTTCTTC
few	TRBV12-3/TRBV12-4	.	TRBJ1-2	CASSRYDGYTF	TGTGCCAGCAGCCGCTACGATGGCTACACCTTC
few	TRBV19	.	TRBJ2-1	CASSRSESYNEQFF	TGTGCCAGTAGTAGGAGTGAATCCTACAATGAGCAGTTCTTC
few	TRBV10-3	TRBD2	TRBJ2-1	CAISEPTSGSYNEQFF	TGTGCCATCAGTGAGCCGACTAGCGGGAGTTATAATGAGCAGTTCTTC
many	TRBV28	TRBD2	TRBJ2-5	CASSAPLAGAGETQYF	TGTGCCAGCAGTGCCCCTTTAGCGGGAGCGGGTGAGACCCAGTACTTC
few	TRBV20-1	TRBD2	TRBJ2-3	CSASTGTSTTDTQYF	TGCAGTGCTAGTACGGGGACTAGCACCACAGATACGCAGTATTTT
few	TRBV11-2	.	TRBJ2-1	CASSLSGSGNEQFF	TGTGCCAGCAGCTTGTCGGGATCCGGCAATGAGCAGTTCTTC
.	TRBV5-1	.	TRBJ1-2	CASSFLSDRSSNYGYTF	TGCGCCAGCAGCTTTTTGTCCGACAGATCTTCTAACTATGGCTACACCTTC
few	TRBV20-1	.	TRBJ2-4	CSASSGSSGKNIQYF	TGCAGTGCTAGTTCAGGGTCTTCGGGCAAAAACATTCAGTACTTC
.	TRBV4-3	TRBD2	TRBJ2-3	CASSPRLAGTQNTQYF	TGCGCCAGCAGCCCCCGCCTAGCGGGAACTCAAAATACGCAGTATTTT
many	TRBV6-6	TRBD1	TRBJ1-5	CASSWDRVQPQHF	TGTGCCAGCAGTTGGGACAGGGTTCAGCCCCAGCATTTT
.	TRBV5-1	TRBD1	TRBJ1-1	CASSLWTGNTEAFF	TGCGCCAGCAGCTTATGGACAGGGAACACTGAAGCTTTCTTT
.	TRBV4-1	.	TRBJ2-7	CASSQGLEPPNPYEQYF	TGTGCCAGCAGCCAAGGTCTGGAACCACCGAACCCCTACGAGCAGTACTTC
.	TRBV28	TRBD1	TRBJ2-7	CASGTGGAWTVEQYF	TGTGCCAGCGGGACAGGGGGCGCCTGGACCGTCGAGCAGTACTTC
.	TRBV7-2	.	TRBJ2-5	CASSFMYQETQYF	TGTGCCAGCAGCTTTATGTACCAAGAGACCCAGTACTTC
few	TRBV19	.	TRBJ1-2	CASSIDDPRNYGYTF	TGTGCCAGTAGTATAGATGACCCACGCAACTATGGCTACACCTTC
.	TRBV13	.	TRBJ2-7	CASSFLWEADYEQYF	TGTGCCAGCAGCTTTTTGTGGGAAGCAGACTACGAGCAGTACTTC
many	TRBV6-1	.	TRBJ2-4	CASSAGSKNIQYF	TGTGCCAGCAGTGCAGGGTCCAAAAACATTCAGTACTTC
.	TRBV7-2	.	TRBJ1-2	CASSFARDYGYTF	TGTGCCAGCAGCTTCGCGCGGGACTATGGCTACACCTTC
.	TRBV5-5	.	TRBJ1-5	CASSFKGDGGQPQHF	TGTGCCAGCAGCTTCAAGGGGGACGGGGGTCAGCCCCAGCATTTT
.	TRBV5-1	.	TRBJ1-3	CASSPRSDRRSGNTIYF	TGCGCCAGCAGCCCTCGATCGGACCGCCGCTCTGGAAACACCATATATTTT
many	TRBV29-1	TRBD2	TRBJ2-2	CSAQGGLAGGGSGELFF	TGCAGCGCTCAAGGAGGACTAGCGGGAGGAGGTTCCGGGGAGCTGTTTTTT
.	TRBV29-1	TRBD2	TRBJ2-1	CSVTGPSRGTSGGNYNEQFF	TGCAGCGTTACTGGGCCGAGCCGCGGGACTAGCGGGGGGAACTACAATGAGCAGTTCTTC